This TCR beta chain was obtained from a study of T cells after yellow fever vaccination. Study summary: In the case of low-cell-number fractions, SMART-Seq v4 Ultra Low Input was used for preparation.

As TCR cDNA was made by 5'RACE template switching, a universal primer site and UMIs were added. One entry per CDR3 protein, called by TCRdb with MiXCR from the 5' RACE reads. The sample has 500,000 to 650,000 distinct CDR3 sequences, about a sixth seen once. The J segment lost 4 bases and the V segment lost 6 bases, leaving 11 bases of the junction unmatched. This CDR3 has 15 residues. The sequence came from a man aged 18-30 years who received the YFV17D yellow fever vaccine. The material was PBMCs, obtained 5 days after the first yellow fever vaccination. The chain recombines TRBV12-3 or TRBV12-4 with TRBJ2-7; the match to TRBD2 covers 8 bases. The CDR3 loop is CASSLSGTSYYEQYF. The DNA of the CDR3 is TGTGCCAGCAGCCTATCAGGGACTAGTTATTACGAGCAGTACTTC.